Following are 31 T cell receptor beta chains from one sample sequenced in a study of shared clonotypes between healthy human individuals. The method was immunoSEQ multiplex PCR; TCRdb's version includes in-frame clones alone and lacks a portion of them. This table holds over 2 million clones, 85% to 95% found once. The specimen was naive CD4+ T cells from PBMCs. Subset reported: CD45RA+ positively selected. The receptors were sampled from a man younger than 30 in good health. Some clones in this sample may be carry-over from other donors' samples.

In its sample, this clone was seen a few times. This chain links TRBV6-6 with TRBJ1-1, with D uncertain. This CDR3 contains 15 residues. Germline assignment: CDR1 MNHNY and CDR2 SVGAGI (reference sequence). V lost 7 bases and J lost 7, with 22 bases in between. The CDR3 nucleotides are TGTGCCAGCACCGACCTCACCCCGGGGAGGTATGAAGCTTTCTTT. This sequence encodes CASTDLTPGRYEAFF.

The J gene is TRBJ1-5, the V gene TRBV28; 8 bases agree with TRBD1. The CDR3 is 16 amino acids. The germline CDR1 and CDR2 sequences are MDHEN and SYDVKM. V shed 6 bases and J 3 bases; nucleotides not matched to a gene: 10. This CDR3 reads CASSLRTGQDNQPQHF. In nucleotides, the CDR3 is TGTGCCAGCAGCCTCCGAACGGGACAGGACAATCAGCCCCAGCATTTT.

CDR3 amino acids: CASSVTGTGTEQYF. In DNA form, the CDR3 reads TGCGCCAGCAGCGTGACCGGGACGGGCACCGAGCAGTACTTC. This chain links TRBV5-1 with TRBJ2-5; D may correspond to TRBD1 or TRBD2 (5 bases each). The assigned J gene may be wrong: the sequence end matches TRBJ2-7 better. Looked up from germline, CDR1 is SGHRS and CDR2 is YFSETQ. The CDR3 is made up of 14 amino acids.

The J gene is TRBJ2-7, the V gene TRBV7-9; tentatively, D is TRBD2 (6 bases). This CDR3 contains 11 residues. The V and J ends lost 5 bases and 13 bases respectively, with 15 bases between them. CDR1 and CDR2 (germline): SEHNR, FQNEAQ (reference sequence). CDR3 amino acids: CASSPQTRHYF. Written as DNA, the CDR3 is TGTGCCAGCAGCCCGCAGACTAGGCACTACTTC.

The chain joins TRBV30 to TRBJ2-5; 7 nucleotides match TRBD1. Germline V lookup: CDR1 GTSNPN, CDR2 SVGIG (reference sequence). J was trimmed by 1 base and V by 2 bases; bases with no gene match: 1. CDR3 length equals 13 residues. The CDR3 bases are TGTGCCTGGAGTTCAGGGGGCCAAGAGACCCAGTACTTC. It codes for CAWSSGGQETQYF.

J is TRBJ2-2 and V is TRBV19; 12 bases line up with TRBD2. V gave up 6 bases and J gave up 2 bases; unmatched junction bases: 7. This CDR3 has 17 residues. Germline CDR1 is LNHDA and CDR2 is SQIVND (reference sequence). CDR3 sequence (DNA): TGTGCCAGTAGGACGACTAGCGGGAGTCGCAACACCGGGGAGCTGTTTTTT. It yields the protein CASRTTSGSRNTGELFF.

The V call is TRBV5-4, the J call TRBJ2-7, with D possibly TRBD1 on 6 matching bases. This CDR3 is built from 15 residues. Between the trimmed V and J ends, which lost 4 bases and 2 bases, there was a span of 16 bases. Germline V gene lookup returns CDR1 SGHNT and CDR2 YYREEE (reference sequence). This chain's CDR3 is CASSQGSDSTYEQYF. The CDR3 nucleotides read TGTGCCAGCAGCCAGGGGTCGGACAGCACCTACGAGCAGTACTTC.

The genes are TRBV19 and TRBJ1-1; D remains ambiguous. Germline assignment: CDR1 LNHDA and CDR2 SQIVND (reference sequence). V shed 3 bases and J shed 1 base, with 9 bases lying between them. The CDR3 extends over 14 amino acids. Here the CDR3 DNA reads TGTGCCAGTAGTATTTTGGCAGGGAACACTGAAGCTTTCTTT. This codes for CASSILAGNTEAFF.

V gene TRBV6-6 combines with J gene TRBJ2-7; a weak D match, TRBD1 (6 bases). CDR1 and CDR2 from the germline V gene are MNHNY and SVGAGI (reference sequence). V lost 0 bases to trimming and J lost 2 bases, with 14 bases between them. The CDR3 is 16 amino acids. The CDR3 nucleotides are TGTGCCAGCAGTTACTCGATGTTGGACAGCACCTACGAGCAGTACTTC. Protein: CASSYSMLDSTYEQYF.

Worth noting for this clone: The same CDR3 also results from other DNA sequences found in this sample. V usage is TRBV6-5 and J usage is TRBJ1-2; 10 nucleotides line up with TRBD1. The CDR3 has 14 amino acids. Trimming at V came to 2 bases and at J to 5 bases, leaving 2 bases not matched to a gene. Germline CDR1 MNHEY, CDR2 SVGAGI. The CDR3 sequence is CASSYRDRGYGYTF. DNA for the CDR3: TGTGCCAGCAGTTACCGGGACAGGGGATATGGCTACACCTTC.

The chain employs TRBV23-1 and TRBJ2-6, with D possibly being TRBD1 (5 bases). TRBV23-1 is annotated as an ORF whose role is uncertain. Between the trimmed V and J ends, which lost 3 bases and 4 bases, there was a span of 16 bases. The CDR3 length is 17 residues. The CDR3 DNA sequence: TGCGCCAGCAGTCACTTCGACGGGTGGGGCGGGGCCAACGTCCTGACTTTC. It specifies CASSHFDGWGGANVLTF.

CDR3 sequence: CASRQVANTGELFF. DNA of the CDR3: TGTGCCAGCAGACAGGTTGCGAACACCGGGGAGCTGTTTTTT. The chain is built from TRBV11-2 and TRBJ2-2; D may be TRBD1 (5 bases). V lost 6 bases to trimming and J lost 0 bases, with 8 bases between them. Germline CDR1 SGHAT, CDR2 FQNNGV. The CDR3 runs to 14 residues.

V usage is TRBV7-2 and J usage is TRBJ2-5; a possible D gene is TRBD2 (6 bases). The CDR3 is 13 amino acids. Germline V lookup: CDR1 SGHTA, CDR2 FQGNSA. V lost 2 bases, J lost 11 bases, and 15 bases lay in between. The CDR3 nucleotides read TGTGCCAGCAGCTTAAGGGGAGGATCCGTTCAGTACTTC. Encoded protein: CASSLRGGSVQYF.

This clone came up once. The V call is TRBV9, the J call TRBJ2-1; the D gene is possibly TRBD1 (5 bases). CDR1 and CDR2 (germline): SGDLS, YYNGEE. The CDR3 covers 15 residues. Trimming pared 1 base from V and 9 bases from J, leaving 17 bases between. CDR3 region: CASSVSGIETSEQFF. CDR3 nucleotides: TGTGCCAGCAGCGTATCAGGGATCGAGACGAGTGAGCAGTTCTTC.

The chain employs TRBV25-1 and TRBJ1-1; possibly TRBD1 for D (6 bases). CDR1 and CDR2 (germline): MGHDK, SYGVNS. Trimming removed 4 bases at V and 1 base at J, with 10 bases between. The CDR3 runs to 14 residues. The chain's CDR3 is CASSGWTENTEAFF. CDR3 DNA sequence: TGTGCCAGCAGTGGGTGGACAGAGAACACTGAAGCTTTCTTT.

The CDR3 nucleotides are TGCGCCAGCAGCTTGCTGGGGGCTTCGAACACTGAAGCTTTCTTT. Translated, it gives CASSLLGASNTEAFF. The genes are TRBV5-1 and TRBJ1-1; D may be TRBD1 (6 bases). Germline CDR1 SGHRS, CDR2 YFSETQ. V lost 1 base to trimming and J lost 1 base, with 11 bases between them. This CDR3 has 15 residues.

V gene TRBV27 combines with J gene TRBJ2-3; D gene ambiguous. The CDR3 runs to 12 residues. Germline V lookup: CDR1 MNHEY, CDR2 SMNVEV (reference sequence). V was cut by 1 base and J by 5 bases, with 4 bases left in between. The DNA for the CDR3 is TGTGCCAGCAGTTTATACAGAGATACGCAGTATTTT. It specifies CASSLYRDTQYF.

The chain employs TRBV28 and TRBJ1-4; perhaps TRBD1 as D (6 bases). Germline V gene data show CDR1 as MDHEN and CDR2 as SYDVKM. The germline V and J ends were trimmed by 7 bases and 4 bases, with 13 bases remaining between them. CDR3 length: 14 amino acids. The CDR3 coding sequence is TGTGCCAGCACCGTGGGGGCTGTTAATGAAAAACTGTTTTTT. Its protein product is CASTVGAVNEKLFF.

V gene TRBV29-1 combines with J gene TRBJ2-1, with 7 bases identical to TRBD1. V gave up 3 bases and J gave up 8 bases; unmatched junction bases: 7. Germline values: CDR1 SQVTM, CDR2 ANQGSEA. This CDR3 spans 13 amino acids. CDR3 coding DNA: TGCAGCGTTGAGGGAGACAGGGCCGATGAGCAGTTCTTC. It encodes CSVEGDRADEQFF.

The V gene is TRBV6-5, the J gene TRBJ2-7; D gene ambiguous. V gave up 8 bases and J gave up 5 bases, with 16 bases separating them. The CDR3 runs to 13 residues. Per the germline V gene, CDR1 is MNHEY and CDR2 is SVGAGI. The CDR3 reads CASARAGSDEQYF. In nucleotides, the CDR3 is TGTGCCAGCGCTCGCGCAGGCTCAGACGAGCAGTACTTC.

The chain employs TRBV7-9 and TRBJ2-7; 7 bases are shared with TRBD1. Germline V gene sequence: CDR1 SEHNR, CDR2 FQNEAQ (reference sequence). This CDR3 comprises 13 residues. J gave up 5 bases and V 6 bases, and 7 bases lay outside the gene matches. The CDR3 DNA sequence: TGTGCCAGCAGGAGACAGGGTATGGACGAGCAGTACTTC. It yields the protein CASRRQGMDEQYF.

V and J are TRBV28 and TRBJ1-2; D is possibly TRBD1 (6 bases). Per germline, CDR1 MDHEN and CDR2 SYDVKM. V was clipped by 10 bases and J by 3 bases, with 21 bases between them. This CDR3 has 15 residues. The CDR3 is CAIYRGDARDYGYTF. As DNA, the CDR3 is TGTGCCATCTATAGGGGGGACGCTCGAGACTATGGCTACACCTTC.

The chain recombines TRBV15 with TRBJ2-2, with TRBD1 matching over 7 bases. Germline assignment: CDR1 LNHNV and CDR2 YYDKDF (reference sequence). The V segment lost 2 bases and the J segment 5 bases; nucleotides outside the gene matches: 5. This CDR3 has 15 amino acids. CDR3 residues: CATSRTGERTGELFF. CDR3 in DNA: TGTGCCACCAGCAGAACAGGGGAGAGAACCGGGGAGCTGTTTTTT.

The gene calls are TRBV10-3 and TRBJ2-5, with 12 bases fitting TRBD2. Germline V gene sequence: CDR1 ENHRY, CDR2 SYGVKD. This CDR3 is 15 amino acids long. V lost 5 bases and J lost 8; bases outside the gene matches: 9. As DNA, the CDR3 is TGTGCCATCAGTCGACTAGCGGGAGCCCAAGGAACCCAGTACTTC. Encoded protein: CAISRLAGAQGTQYF.

This clone has more than one count but fewer than ten. V is TRBV9 and J is TRBJ1-5; D may be TRBD1 (6 bases). Trimming shortened V by 4 bases and J by 7 bases, and 27 bases separated the two germline ends. CDR1 and CDR2 from the germline V gene are SGDLS and YYNGEE. The CDR3 sequence is 18 residues long. The CDR3 DNA follows: TGTGCCAGCAGCCCCTCCCCTGGGGTACAGGGCCTAGGCCAGCCCCAGCATTTT. This codes for CASSPSPGVQGLGQPQHF.

The chain recombines TRBV7-3 with TRBJ1-6, with 8 bases aligning to TRBD1. This CDR3 comprises 15 residues. Germline V gives CDR1 SGHTA, CDR2 FQGTGA. The J segment lost 8 bases and the V segment lost 2 bases, leaving 5 bases of the junction unmatched. The CDR3 nucleotides read TGTGCCAGCAGCTTATTAGGACAGGGTTATTCACCCCTCCACTTT. Protein sequence: CASSLLGQGYSPLHF.

This rearrangement joins TRBV18 to TRBJ2-5; maybe TRBD1 (6 bases). CDR1 and CDR2 (germline): KGHSH, LQKENI. Trimming pared 2 bases from V and 2 bases from J, leaving 18 bases between. The CDR3 is made up of 17 amino acids. The CDR3 protein is CASSPTSGQRNQETQYF. Here the CDR3 DNA reads TGTGCCAGCTCACCAACTTCCGGACAGCGAAATCAAGAGACCCAGTACTTC.

This chain uses TRBV29-1 with TRBJ1-1; D unresolved. Trimming removed 5 bases at V and 1 base at J, with 17 bases between. The CDR3 sequence is 15 residues long. CDR1 is SQVTM and CDR2 is ANQGSEA in the germline V gene. Written as DNA, the CDR3 is TGCAGCGTTCAAACCCTCCTTGACCCGAACACTGAAGCTTTCTTT. Protein product: CSVQTLLDPNTEAFF.

The chain carries TRBV28 and TRBJ1-2; 9 bases are a match to TRBD1. Trimming took 4 bases from V and 8 from J; bases not matched to a gene: 14. Per the germline V gene, CDR1 is MDHEN and CDR2 is SYDVKM. This CDR3 contains 16 residues. Here the CDR3 reads CASSSPSTGGQGGYTF. The CDR3 nucleotides are TGTGCCAGCAGTTCCCCGTCCACAGGGGGCCAAGGAGGCTACACCTTC.

The chain recombines TRBV1 with TRBJ2-3; the table names TRBD2, a call not compared with the DNA. TRBV1 is tagged as a pseudogene. There are 13 residues in the CDR3. CDR3 region: CTRRASQADTQYF. DNA for the CDR3: TGCACCAGGCGGGCTAGTCAGGCAGATACGCAGTATTTT.

For this clone: The same CDR3 is also encoded by other DNA sequences in this sample. This chain connects TRBV2 to TRBJ2-5; weak D call: TRBD2 (5 bases). CDR1 and CDR2 from the germline V gene are SNHLY and FYNNEI. The CDR3 contains 14 residues. V was pared by 3 bases and J by 5 bases, with 13 bases between. The CDR3: CASSETGGAETQYF. CDR3 bases: TGTGCCAGCAGTGAGACTGGAGGCGCCGAGACCCAGTACTTC.